The 28 T cell receptor beta chains below were found in one sample sequenced in a study of T-cell reconstitution after alpha-beta-depleted transplantation in children. It was with unique molecular identifiers that the TCRbeta library was prepared. TCRdb itself ran the PCR reads through MiXCR, one entry per CDR3 protein. In the table there are about 580,000 distinct CDR3 sequences, 23% of which are singletons. The specimen comprised PBMCs, mostly from graft donor cells, sampled 360 days after TCRalphabeta/CD19-depleted stem cell transplant. Receptor source: a boy under two years old who had a stem cell transplant for acute myeloid leukemia, so the T cells may come from the graft donor.

The chain carries TRBV5-1 and TRBJ2-1; tentative D call: TRBD1 (6 bases). Germline V gene sequence: CDR1 SGHRS, CDR2 YFSETQ. This CDR3 region has 13 residues. Trimming cost V 0 bases and J 10 bases, with 11 bases left between them. CDR3 nucleotide sequence: TGCGCCAGCAGCTTGGCCCCGACAGGAGAGCAGTTCTTC. Protein product: CASSLAPTGEQFF.

This clonotype was seen at least ten times. CDR3 nucleotides: TGCGCCAGCACCGGCATTCTTCTAGCCAAAAACATTCAGTACTTC. Protein sequence: CASTGILLAKNIQYF. The chain employs TRBV4-3 and TRBJ2-4; D unresolved. Germline V gene lookup returns CDR1 LGHNA and CDR2 YSLEER. The germline V and J ends were trimmed by 7 bases and 0 bases, with 13 bases remaining between them. This CDR3 contains 15 residues.

This clonotype showed up just a few times. The chain is built from TRBV28 and TRBJ2-3; D possibly corresponds to TRBD1 (5 bases). Germline V gene sequence: CDR1 MDHEN, CDR2 SYDVKM. V was clipped by 2 bases and J by 2 bases, with 14 bases between them. The CDR3 has 16 amino acids. This chain's CDR3 is CASSLAPGPYTDTQYF. The CDR3 DNA follows: TGTGCCAGCAGTTTAGCCCCAGGGCCCTACACAGATACGCAGTATTTT.

This clonotype was observed a handful of times. The genes are TRBV20-1 and TRBJ2-5; D gene ambiguous. Germline V CDR1 and CDR2: DFQATT, SNEGSKA (reference sequence). The CDR3 length is 16 residues. V lost 0 bases to trimming and J lost 4 bases, with 18 bases between them. CDR3: CSARDSGRSSTETQYF. The CDR3, as DNA: TGCAGTGCTAGAGATTCCGGTCGGTCAAGCACAGAGACCCAGTACTTC.

This clonotype was observed at least ten times. Compared with germline, one end of the junction differs, possibly owing to a read error. This rearrangement joins TRBV6-5 to TRBJ1-5; D might be TRBD1 (6 bases). Looked up from germline, CDR1 is MNHEY and CDR2 is SVGAGI. CDR3 length: 13 amino acids. The CDR3 nucleotides read TGTGCCAGCGGTTACAGGGCTCATCAGCCCCAGCATTTT. Translating it yields CASGYRAHQPQHF.

The chain uses TRBV12-3 or TRBV12-4 and TRBJ2-7, with 10 bases that match TRBD2. There are 12 residues in the CDR3. V dropped 3 bases and J dropped 10; count of bases not matched to a gene: 3. The CDR3 here is CASSLSSGGQYV. The DNA of the CDR3 is TGTGCCAGCAGTTTGTCTAGCGGGGGACAGTACGTC.

The count of this clonotype is one. The V call is TRBV4-3, the J call TRBJ2-5; D is possibly TRBD2 (6 bases). Germline CDR1 and CDR2: LGHNA and YSLEER. V lost 3 bases and J 5 bases, leaving 22 bases between the germline ends. There are 17 residues in the CDR3. The CDR3 sequence is CASSQEEPGLPGETQYF. DNA for the CDR3: TGCGCCAGCAGCCAGGAGGAACCGGGACTGCCCGGGGAGACCCAGTACTTC.

Only a few counts were recorded for this clonotype. The chain links TRBV7-2 to TRBJ2-5, with 9 bases lining up with TRBD1. Germline V CDR1 and CDR2: SGHTA, FQGNSA. The CDR3 spans 17 residues. V lost 0 bases to trimming and J lost 4 bases; unmatched junction nucleotides: 9. The chain's CDR3 is CASSLAGTGGAGETQYF. The CDR3, as DNA: TGTGCCAGCAGCTTAGCAGGAACAGGGGGCGCGGGAGAGACCCAGTACTTC.

This clonotype was recorded a few times. The chain links TRBV7-2 to TRBJ2-4; D is ambiguous. Trimming left V 3 bases short and J 6 bases short, with 12 bases between. This CDR3 is built from 14 residues. CDR1 is SGHTA, CDR2 FQGNSA, per germline. The CDR3 loop is CASSLHGVGNIQYF. The CDR3 nucleotides read TGTGCCAGCAGCTTGCATGGGGTTGGAAACATTCAGTACTTC.

In this sample, this clonotype turned up many times. This sequence joins TRBV7-9 and TRBJ2-1, with D possibly matching TRBD1 (6 bases). Germline values: CDR1 SEHNR, CDR2 FQNEAQ (reference sequence). Trimming stripped 2 bases from V and 9 bases from J, with 14 bases between. CDR3 length equals 14 residues. CDR3 bases: TGTGCCAGCAGCTTACCCCAGGGGCAGACTGAGCAGTTCTTC. Translating it yields CASSLPQGQTEQFF.

The J gene is TRBJ2-5, the V gene TRBV7-6, with 11 positions matching TRBD1. The CDR3 contains 15 residues. CDR1 and CDR2 (germline): SGHVS, FNYEAQ. V lost 5 bases to trimming and J lost 5 bases; unmatched junction nucleotides: 7. DNA for the CDR3: TGTGCCAGCAGCCTACGGACAGGGGGCGAGGAGACCCAGTACTTC. Translating gives CASSLRTGGEETQYF. Together with reference TRBV7-6 and TRBJ2-5, the CDR3 gives the full variable domain: GAGVSQSPRYKVTKRGQDVALRCDPISGHVSLYWYRQALGQGPEFLTYFNYEAQQDKSGLPNDRFSAERPEGSISTLTIQRTEQRDSAMYRCASSLRTGGEETQYFGPGTRLLVL.

V is TRBV15 and J is TRBJ1-2; D might be TRBD1 (6 bases). Germline V gene data show CDR1 as LNHNV and CDR2 as YYDKDF (reference sequence). The CDR3 totals 16 residues. Trimming removed 1 base at V and 0 bases at J, with 12 bases between. CDR3 protein: CATSRGGTSANYGYTF. Here the CDR3 DNA reads TGTGCCACCAGCAGAGGAGGGACATCGGCTAACTATGGCTACACCTTC.

The table lists this clonotype with a few counts. The chain couples TRBV15 to TRBJ2-3; D might be TRBD2 (5 bases). V was trimmed by 0 bases and J by 6 bases, leaving 13 bases between them. The CDR3 length is 15 residues. Germline V CDR1 and CDR2: LNHNV, YYDKDF (reference sequence). CDR3: CATSRDRPQRDTQYF. The CDR3 bases are TGTGCCACCAGCAGAGATCGCCCACAGCGGGATACGCAGTATTTT. The complete variable domain, with remaining parts taken from reference TRBV15 and TRBJ2-3, reads DAMVIQNPRYQVTQFGKPVTLSCSQTLNHNVMYWYQQKSSQAPKLLFHYYDKDFNNEADTPDNFQSRRPNTSFCFLDIRSPGLGDTAMYLCATSRDRPQRDTQYFGPGTRLTVL.

This clonotype was found many times. This chain joins TRBV7-8 and TRBJ1-3; a weak D match, TRBD1 (5 bases). Germline lookup yields CDR1 SGHVS and CDR2 FQNEAQ. The CDR3 length is 19 residues. Trimming took off 2 bases at V and 4 bases at J, with 24 bases between the two ends. CDR3: CASSLLAPHEGAKGNTIYF. CDR3 DNA sequence: TGTGCCAGCAGCTTATTAGCCCCCCACGAAGGGGCGAAAGGAAACACCATATATTTT.

Many counts were recorded for this clonotype. The rearrangement links TRBV10-3 to TRBJ2-3; D might be TRBD1 or TRBD2, each matching 6 bases. CDR3 size: 14 residues. The germline CDR1 and CDR2 sequences are ENHRY and SYGVKD. V shed 2 bases and J shed 4 bases, with 10 bases lying between them. The CDR3 DNA reads as TGTGCCATCAGTGAGAGGGGGGCCCCAGATACGCAGTATTTT. This gives the protein CAISERGAPDTQYF.

V usage is TRBV10-2 and J usage is TRBJ2-7, with D possibly matching TRBD2 (5 bases). The CDR3 loop spans 14 amino acids. Germline-derived CDR1 and CDR2 are WSHSY and SAAADI. V gave up 2 bases and J gave up 2 bases, with 10 bases separating them. The CDR3 DNA reads TGCGCCAGCAGTGAGCGGGGAAATACCTACGAGCAGTACTTC. Residues: CASSERGNTYEQYF.

This clonotype was observed many times. The chain combines TRBV11-2 with TRBJ2-3; D is possibly TRBD1 or TRBD2 (5 bases each). This CDR3 comprises 18 residues. V gave up 1 base and J gave up 1 base, with 18 bases separating them. Germline assignment: CDR1 SGHAT and CDR2 FQNNGV. The CDR3 reads CASSLVVGPTQGTDTQYF. CDR3 nucleotide sequence: TGTGCCAGCAGCTTAGTGGTGGGACCCACTCAAGGCACAGATACGCAGTATTTT.

The CDR3 DNA sequence: TGTGCCAGCAGCCAAGGGGCAAATGAGCAGTTCTTC. Translated: CASSQGANEQFF. This sequence joins TRBV4-2 and TRBJ2-1; D not resolved. V gave up 1 base and J gave up 7 bases, with 5 bases separating them. The CDR3 totals 12 residues. Germline lookup yields CDR1 LGHNA and CDR2 YNFKEQ.

The DNA of the CDR3 is TGCAGTGCTAGACCCCAAACGAGTGAGCAGTTCTTC. Protein sequence: CSARPQTSEQFF. The chain couples TRBV20-1 to TRBJ2-1, with D unclear. The CDR3 totals 12 residues. Germline loops: CDR1 DFQATT, CDR2 SNEGSKA (reference sequence). Trimming removed 2 bases from V and 9 bases from J, with 11 bases in between.

This clonotype was seen more than once but under ten times. CDR3 coding DNA: TGTGCCAGCAGCCAAGAACCGGGACTAGCCAGGGATACGCAGTATTTT. Translation: CASSQEPGLARDTQYF. This sequence joins TRBV14 and TRBJ2-3; 9 bases match TRBD2. Losses at the gene ends were 0 bases for V and 6 bases for J; bases not matched to a gene: 7. This CDR3 is built from 16 residues. CDR1 SGHDN and CDR2 FVKESK come from the germline V gene.

This clonotype was detected a few times. This chain joins TRBV12-3 or TRBV12-4 and TRBJ1-6; D is perhaps TRBD1 (5 bases). This CDR3 contains 16 residues. The V gene lost 3 bases and the J gene lost 0 bases, with 9 bases spanning the gap. CDR3 coding DNA: TGTGCCAGCAGTTTTCGGGGGAGCTCCTATAATTCACCCCTCCACTTT. It yields the protein CASSFRGSSYNSPLHF.

This clonotype was found a few times. The J gene is TRBJ2-5, the V gene TRBV4-3, with D possibly TRBD2 on 6 matching bases. Germline CDR1 is LGHNA and CDR2 is YSLEER. The germline V and J ends were trimmed by 0 bases and 1 base, with 15 bases remaining between them. The CDR3 contains 17 residues. CDR3 sequence reads: CASSQEVVGGPQETQYF. The CDR3, as DNA: TGCGCCAGCAGCCAAGAAGTTGTGGGGGGACCCCAAGAGACCCAGTACTTC.

Points on this clonotype: It may be a read error: a sequence one base away is much more abundant. The chain combines TRBV12-3 or TRBV12-4 with TRBJ1-2, with TRBD1 identical over 7 bases. This CDR3 is built from 12 residues. V dropped 6 bases and J dropped 6; count of bases not matched to a gene: 4. CDR3 residues: CASSPGQDGYTF. The CDR3 DNA reads as TGTGCCAGCAGCCCCGGACAGGATGGCTACACCTTC.

This clonotype was detected ten times or more. V gene TRBV18 combines with J gene TRBJ2-7, with unresolved D. Trimming took 6 bases from V and 1 from J, leaving 10 bases between them. Per germline, CDR1 KGHSH and CDR2 LQKENI. The CDR3 is made up of 13 amino acids. The CDR3 loop is CASSLQVSYEQYF. In nucleotides, the CDR3 is TGTGCCAGCTCTCTTCAGGTGTCCTACGAGCAGTACTTC.

V and J are TRBV15 and TRBJ2-3, with unresolved D. V was cut by 1 base and J by 7 bases, with 12 bases left in between. CDR3 length: 14 amino acids. Germline V gene data show CDR1 as LNHNV and CDR2 as YYDKDF (reference sequence). The CDR3 is CATSRGSERNTQYF. CDR3 nucleotide sequence: TGTGCCACCAGCAGAGGGTCGGAACGGAATACGCAGTATTTT.

This clonotype was counted ten times or more. The CDR3 DNA reads as TGCGCCAGCAGTCCGGCGGGGTTCCCAGATACGCAGTATTTT. It codes for CASSPAGFPDTQYF. V is TRBV5-1 and J is TRBJ2-3, with a weak D call TRBD2 (6 bases). Trimming stripped 5 bases from V and 4 bases from J, with 14 bases between. CDR3 length: 14 amino acids. Germline loops: CDR1 SGHRS, CDR2 YFSETQ.

The rearrangement uses TRBV19 and TRBJ2-6; 7 nucleotides match TRBD1. V trimming: 4 bases; J trimming: 2 bases; junction bases outside the gene matches: 8. The length of the CDR3 is 17 residues. CDR1 is LNHDA and CDR2 is SQIVND in the germline V gene (reference sequence). The CDR3 loop reads CASSTKGGAAGANVLTF. The CDR3 bases are TGTGCCAGTAGTACCAAAGGGGGCGCGGCTGGGGCCAACGTCCTGACTTTC.

The chain employs TRBV20-1 and TRBJ2-3; maybe TRBD2 (6 bases). V shed 5 bases and J shed 0 bases, with 24 bases lying between them. The CDR3 totals 18 residues. The germline gives CDR1 DFQATT, CDR2 SNEGSKA (reference sequence). The CDR3 is CSASWPRVGGPSTDTQYF. In nucleotides, the CDR3 is TGCAGTGCTTCTTGGCCTAGGGTGGGGGGACCTAGCACAGATACGCAGTATTTT.